This TCR beta chain appears in the sequencing data of a study of T-cell reconstitution after alpha-beta-depleted transplantation in children. Germline trimming cut 0 bases from V and 7 bases from J; bases unmatched to any gene: 3. This CDR3 is 15 amino acids long. CDR1 is SGHRS and CDR2 is YFSETQ in the germline V gene. This clonotype has just a few counts. As it was prepared, the TCRbeta library received unique molecular identifiers. TCRdb reanalysed the PCR reads using MiXCR and keeps one entry per CDR3 protein. The table includes around 360,000 distinct CDR3 sequences, about a tenth detected once. The rearrangement links TRBV5-1 to TRBJ2-3, with TRBD2 matching 12 bases. The TCR sequence derives from a human donor who donated a stem cell graft to a child with acute lymphoblastic leukemia. Source: PBMCs from the stem cell graft donor, taken from the stem cell graft. This CDR3 reads CASSLGLAGVNTQYF. In DNA, the CDR3 is TGCGCCAGCAGCTTGGGACTAGCGGGAGTAAATACGCAGTATTTT. Complete variable domain (other parts from reference TRBV5-1 and TRBJ2-3): KAGVTQTPRYLIKTRGQQVTLSCSPISGHRSVSWYQQTPGQGLQFLFEYFSETQRNKGNFPGRFSGRQFSNSRSEMNVSTLELGDSALYLCASSLGLAGVNTQYFGPGTRLTVL.